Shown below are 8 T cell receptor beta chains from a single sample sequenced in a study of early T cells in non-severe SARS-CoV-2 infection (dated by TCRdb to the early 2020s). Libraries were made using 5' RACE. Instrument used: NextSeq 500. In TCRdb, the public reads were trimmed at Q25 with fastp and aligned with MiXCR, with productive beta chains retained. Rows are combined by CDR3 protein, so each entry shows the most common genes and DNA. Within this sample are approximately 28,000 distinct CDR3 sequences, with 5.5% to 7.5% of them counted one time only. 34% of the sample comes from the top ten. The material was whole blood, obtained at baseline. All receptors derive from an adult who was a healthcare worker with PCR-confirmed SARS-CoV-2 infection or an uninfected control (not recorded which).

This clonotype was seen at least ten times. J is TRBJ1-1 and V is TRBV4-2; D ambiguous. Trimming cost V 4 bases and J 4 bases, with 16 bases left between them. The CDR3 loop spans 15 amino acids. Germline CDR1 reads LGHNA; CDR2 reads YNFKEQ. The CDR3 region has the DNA TGTGCCAGCAGCCCCCGGACCTCGTTGGGCACTGAAGCTTTCTTT. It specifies CASSPRTSLGTEAFF.

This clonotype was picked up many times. Here the CDR3 reads CASSSRTGGTGELFF. In nucleotides, the CDR3 is TGTGCCAGCAGTTCCCGGACAGGCGGCACCGGGGAGCTGTTTTTT. The chain is built from TRBV12-3 or TRBV12-4 and TRBJ2-2; 7 bases align to TRBD1. The V gene end was trimmed by 4 bases and the J gene end by 4 bases; junction bases not matched to a gene: 6. This CDR3 is built from 15 residues.

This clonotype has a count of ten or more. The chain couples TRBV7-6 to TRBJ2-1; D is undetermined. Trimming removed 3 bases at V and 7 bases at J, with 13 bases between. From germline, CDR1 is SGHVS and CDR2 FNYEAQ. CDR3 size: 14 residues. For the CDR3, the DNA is TGTGCCAGCAGCTTCCTGACGGTGGGTAATGAGCAGTTCTTC. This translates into CASSFLTVGNEQFF.

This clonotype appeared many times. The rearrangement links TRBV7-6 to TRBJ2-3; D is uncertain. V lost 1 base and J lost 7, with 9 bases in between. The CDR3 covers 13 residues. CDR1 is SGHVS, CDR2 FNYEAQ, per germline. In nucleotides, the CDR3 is TGTGCCAGCAGCTTAGAACAGAGACATACGCAGTATTTT. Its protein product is CASSLEQRHTQYF.

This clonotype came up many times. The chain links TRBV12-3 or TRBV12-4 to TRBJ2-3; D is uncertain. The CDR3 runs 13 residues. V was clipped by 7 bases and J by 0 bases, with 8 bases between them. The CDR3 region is CASTLTSTDTQYF. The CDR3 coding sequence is TGTGCCAGCACCCTGACTAGCACAGATACGCAGTATTTT.

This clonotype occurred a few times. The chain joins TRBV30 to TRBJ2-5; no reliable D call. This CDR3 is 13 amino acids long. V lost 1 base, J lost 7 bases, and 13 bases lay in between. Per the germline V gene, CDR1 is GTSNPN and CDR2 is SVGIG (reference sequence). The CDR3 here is CAWSDQDIGTQYF. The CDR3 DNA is TGTGCCTGGAGTGATCAGGATATTGGGACCCAGTACTTC. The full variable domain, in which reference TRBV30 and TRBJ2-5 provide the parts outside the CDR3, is SQTIHQWPATLVQPVGSPLSLECTVEGTSNPNLYWYRQAAGRGLQLLFYSVGIGQISSEVPQNLSASRPQDRQFILSSKKLLLSDSGFYLCAWSDQDIGTQYFGPGTRLLVL.

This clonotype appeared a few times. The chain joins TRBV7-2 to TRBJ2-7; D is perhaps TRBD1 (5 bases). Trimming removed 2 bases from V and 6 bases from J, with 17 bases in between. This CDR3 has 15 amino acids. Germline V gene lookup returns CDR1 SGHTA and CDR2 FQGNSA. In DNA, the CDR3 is TGTGCCAGCAGCTTATGGGCAGGGCAGGGAAGCGAGCAGTACTTC. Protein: CASSLWAGQGSEQYF. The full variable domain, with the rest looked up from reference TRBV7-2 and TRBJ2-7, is GAGVSQSPSNKVTEKGKDVELRCDPISGHTALYWYRQSLGQGLEFLIYFQGNSAPDKSGLPSDRFSAERTGGSVSTLTIQRTQQEDSAVYLCASSLWAGQGSEQYFGPGTRLTVT.

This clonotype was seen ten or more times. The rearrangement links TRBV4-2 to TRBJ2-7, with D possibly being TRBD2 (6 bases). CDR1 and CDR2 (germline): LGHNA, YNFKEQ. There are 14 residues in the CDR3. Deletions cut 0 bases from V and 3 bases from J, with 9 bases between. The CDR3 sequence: CASSQDPSDYEQYF. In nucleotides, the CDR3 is TGTGCCAGCAGCCAAGACCCTAGCGACTACGAGCAGTACTTC.